This T cell receptor (beta chain) was sequenced for a study of T cells after posttransplantation cyclophosphamide. General observations from the study: Recipient CMV seropositivity and CMV reactivation strongly tracked TRB clonality. Later post-transplant blood repertoires were often dominated by donor CD8+ memory clones.

The V gene end was trimmed by 0 bases and the J gene end by 2 bases; junction bases not matched to a gene: 2. Germline V gene lookup returns CDR1 GTSNPN and CDR2 SVGIG (reference sequence). This CDR3 has 15 residues. Profiling relied on immunoSEQ multiplex PCR, and the TCRdb table lists in-frame clones only, not all of them. The table lists fewer than 20,000 clones, roughly 92% of them singletons, with about 0.3% in the top ten. Details on this clone: Antigen: not known.

The naive gate required viable CD3+CD4+ or CD3+CD8+ cells with CCR7+CD45RA+CD45RO-CD95-CD27+CD28+ phenotype. The source material was naive CD4+ T cells sorted from blood. The receptor was derived from a woman in her forties or fifties in good health and a related stem cell transplant donor. The chain is built from TRBV30 and TRBJ2-5; 11 bases fit TRBD1. The CDR3: CAWSVGQGGQETQYF. The CDR3 nucleotides are TGTGCCTGGAGTGTGGGACAGGGGGGGCAAGAGACCCAGTACTTC.